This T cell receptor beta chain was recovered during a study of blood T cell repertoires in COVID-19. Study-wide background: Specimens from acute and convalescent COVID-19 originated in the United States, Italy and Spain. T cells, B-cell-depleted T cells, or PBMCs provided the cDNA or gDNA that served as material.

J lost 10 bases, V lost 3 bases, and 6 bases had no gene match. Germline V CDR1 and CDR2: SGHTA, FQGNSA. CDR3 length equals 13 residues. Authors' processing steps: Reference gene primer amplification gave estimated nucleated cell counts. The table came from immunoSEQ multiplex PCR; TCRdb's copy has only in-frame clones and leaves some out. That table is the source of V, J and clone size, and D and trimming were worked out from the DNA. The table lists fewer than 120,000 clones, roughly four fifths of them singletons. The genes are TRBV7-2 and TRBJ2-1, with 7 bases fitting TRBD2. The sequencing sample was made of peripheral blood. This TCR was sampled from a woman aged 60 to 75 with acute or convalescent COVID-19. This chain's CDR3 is CASSLVGGMEQFF. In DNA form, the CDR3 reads TGTGCCAGCAGCTTGGTGGGAGGGATGGAGCAGTTCTTC.